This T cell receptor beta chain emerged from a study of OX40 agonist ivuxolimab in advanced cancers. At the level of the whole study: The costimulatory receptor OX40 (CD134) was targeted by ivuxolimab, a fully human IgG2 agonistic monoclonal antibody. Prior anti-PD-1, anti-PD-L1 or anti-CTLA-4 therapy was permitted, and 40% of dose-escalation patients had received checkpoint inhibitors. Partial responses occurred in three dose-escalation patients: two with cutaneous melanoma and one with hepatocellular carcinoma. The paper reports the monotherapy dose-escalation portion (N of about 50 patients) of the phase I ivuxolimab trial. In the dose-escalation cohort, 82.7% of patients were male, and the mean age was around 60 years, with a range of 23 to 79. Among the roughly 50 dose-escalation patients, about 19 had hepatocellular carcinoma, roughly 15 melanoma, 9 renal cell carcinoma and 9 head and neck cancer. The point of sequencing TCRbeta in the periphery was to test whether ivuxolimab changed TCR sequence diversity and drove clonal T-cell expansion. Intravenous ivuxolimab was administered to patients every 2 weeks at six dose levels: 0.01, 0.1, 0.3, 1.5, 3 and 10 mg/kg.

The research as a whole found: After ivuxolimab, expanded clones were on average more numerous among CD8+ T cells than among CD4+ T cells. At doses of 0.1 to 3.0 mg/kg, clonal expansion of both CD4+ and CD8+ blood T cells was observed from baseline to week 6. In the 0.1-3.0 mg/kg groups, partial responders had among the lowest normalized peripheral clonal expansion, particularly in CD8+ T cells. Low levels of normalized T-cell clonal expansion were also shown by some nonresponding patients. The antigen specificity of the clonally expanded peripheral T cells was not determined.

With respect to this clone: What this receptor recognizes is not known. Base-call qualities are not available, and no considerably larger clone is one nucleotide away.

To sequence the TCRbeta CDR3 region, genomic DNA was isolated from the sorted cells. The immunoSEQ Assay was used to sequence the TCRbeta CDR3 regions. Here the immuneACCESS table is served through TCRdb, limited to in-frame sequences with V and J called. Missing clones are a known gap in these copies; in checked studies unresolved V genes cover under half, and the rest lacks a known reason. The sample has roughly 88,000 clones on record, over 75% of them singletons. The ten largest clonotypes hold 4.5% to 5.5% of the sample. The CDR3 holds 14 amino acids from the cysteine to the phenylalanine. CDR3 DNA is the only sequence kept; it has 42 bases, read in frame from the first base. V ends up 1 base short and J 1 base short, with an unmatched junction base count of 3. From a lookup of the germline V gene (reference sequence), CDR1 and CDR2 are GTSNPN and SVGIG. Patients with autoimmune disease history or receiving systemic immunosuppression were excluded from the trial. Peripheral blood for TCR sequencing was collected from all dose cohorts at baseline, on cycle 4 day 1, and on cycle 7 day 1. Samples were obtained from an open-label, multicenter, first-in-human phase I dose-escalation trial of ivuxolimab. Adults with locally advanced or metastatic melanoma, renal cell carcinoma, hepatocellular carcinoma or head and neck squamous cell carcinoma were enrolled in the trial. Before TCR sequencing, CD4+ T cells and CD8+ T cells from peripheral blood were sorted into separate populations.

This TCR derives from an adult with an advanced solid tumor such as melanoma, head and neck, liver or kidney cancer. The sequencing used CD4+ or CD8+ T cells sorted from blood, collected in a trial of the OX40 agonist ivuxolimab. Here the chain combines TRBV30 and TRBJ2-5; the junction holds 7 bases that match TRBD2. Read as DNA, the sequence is TGTGCCTGGAGTGGGGGGGGGACCCAAGAGACCCAGTACTTC. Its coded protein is CAWSGGGTQETQYF.